The 10 T cell receptor beta chains reported below all come from one sample, sequenced in a study of CD8 T cells in Susac syndrome. Random hexamers served to reverse transcribe roughly 0.5 to 1 ug RNA. A single record per CDR3 protein comes from TCRdb applying MiXCR to the immunoSEQ multiplex PCR reads. The data contain 150,000 to 200,000 distinct CDR3 sequences, around 94% of them singletons. Sequencing was performed on CD4+ T cells from PBMCs. These receptors came from a human donor in good health.

The rearrangement links TRBV28 to TRBJ2-1; possibly TRBD2 for D (6 bases). Germline V gene sequence: CDR1 MDHEN, CDR2 SYDVKM. V lost 7 bases and J lost 7, with 17 bases in between. The CDR3 totals 14 residues. The CDR3 spells CASTLTGAGNEQFF. CDR3 DNA sequence: TGTGCCAGCACCCTGACCGGGGCGGGGAATGAGCAGTTCTTC.

The chain links TRBV30 to TRBJ2-5; TRBD2 matches at 7 bases. CDR1 is GTSNPN and CDR2 is SVGIG in the germline V gene (reference sequence). The J segment lost 4 bases and the V segment lost 3 bases, leaving 11 bases of the junction unmatched. The CDR3 consists of 15 residues. The CDR3 DNA reads TGTGCCTGGAGCCTTTTGGGAGGGGAAGGAGAGACCCAGTACTTC. Protein: CAWSLLGGEGETQYF.

V and J are TRBV29-1 and TRBJ1-4, with D hard to call. The germline V and J ends were trimmed by 3 bases and 7 bases, with 9 bases remaining between them. The germline gives CDR1 SQVTM, CDR2 ANQGSEA. The CDR3 is 12 residues long. The CDR3: CSVDSGGEKLFF. CDR3 DNA: TGCAGCGTTGATTCGGGAGGTGAAAAACTGTTTTTT.

The chain uses TRBV3-1 and TRBJ2-7; 7 bases line up with TRBD1. Trimming took 4 bases from V and 2 from J; bases not matched to a gene: 8. The germline V gene encodes CDR1 LGHDT and CDR2 YNNKEL (reference sequence). The CDR3 is 15 amino acids. CDR3 DNA: TGTGCCAGCAGCCGCCCGGGACAGACGACCTACGAGCAGTACTTC. As protein: CASSRPGQTTYEQYF.

The chain uses TRBV29-1 and TRBJ2-1, with D perhaps given as TRBD1 or TRBD2 (5 bases each). The V end lost 4 bases, the J end lost 5 bases, and 9 bases lay between the germline ends. There are 12 residues in the CDR3. Germline V gene data show CDR1 as SQVTM and CDR2 as ANQGSEA. The CDR3 is CSVGDGDNEQFF. The CDR3, as DNA: TGCAGCGTTGGGGACGGCGACAATGAGCAGTTCTTC.

The CDR3 loop reads CSAKLAGARTWTNEQFF. The DNA for the CDR3 is TGCAGTGCTAAACTAGCGGGGGCCCGGACTTGGACCAATGAGCAGTTCTTC. This chain links TRBV20-1 with TRBJ2-1; 11 bases align to TRBD2. Germline CDR1 DFQATT, CDR2 SNEGSKA (reference sequence). This CDR3 is 17 amino acids long. V dropped 4 bases and J dropped 6; count of bases not matched to a gene: 14.

This sequence joins TRBV3-1 and TRBJ2-3; D may be TRBD1 or TRBD2 (5 bases each). The CDR3 extends over 15 amino acids. V lost 4 bases to trimming and J lost 4 bases, with 15 bases between them. Germline lookup yields CDR1 LGHDT and CDR2 YNNKEL (reference sequence). The CDR3 region has the DNA TGTGCCAGCAGCCCGCGGGCCCTAGGGGCAGATACGCAGTATTTT. Encoded protein: CASSPRALGADTQYF.

This clonotype appeared once. The rearrangement joins TRBV15 to TRBJ1-6; D is uncertain. There are 16 residues in the CDR3. V was shortened by 0 bases and J by 10 bases, with 16 bases between the two germline ends. Germline CDR1 reads LNHNV; CDR2 reads YYDKDF (reference sequence). CDR3 DNA: TGTGCCACCAGCAGAGATCAGTTGCGGGGTGCGTCACCCCTCCACTTT. It yields the protein CATSRDQLRGASPLHF.

This clonotype is a singleton in its sample. The rearrangement joins TRBV12-3 or TRBV12-4 to TRBJ2-1, with TRBD2 identical over 8 bases. The V segment lost 8 bases and the J segment 8 bases; nucleotides outside the gene matches: 5. The CDR3 is 12 residues long. CDR3: CASRGGRHEQFF. The CDR3 DNA is TGTGCCAGCCGGGGGGGCCGGCATGAGCAGTTCTTC.

The chain has TRBV9 and TRBJ2-7; 7 nucleotides match TRBD1. Germline CDR1 reads SGDLS; CDR2 reads YYNGEE. J gave up 4 bases and V 4 bases, and 5 bases lay outside the gene matches. The CDR3 loop spans 13 amino acids. CDR3: CASSRATGYEQYF. For the CDR3, the DNA is TGTGCCAGCAGCCGAGCGACAGGGTACGAGCAGTACTTC.